The 22 T cell receptor beta chains below come from one sample, sequenced in a study of T cells in Graves' hyperthyroidism and ophthalmopathy (dated by TCRdb to between 2018 and 2020). The receptor library was made with multiplex PCR. This sample was sequenced with an Illumina HiSeq 2000. TCR beta CDR3 regions were amplified from RNA transcripts. For the first round of RT-PCR on the TCR CDR3, the HTBI primer set was used together with the Qiagen OneStep RT-PCR kit. In-frame beta chains were kept once TCRdb had trimmed the public reads at Q25 with fastp and called clones with MiXCR. Records with the same CDR3 protein are collapsed into one entry carrying the most frequent genes and DNA. The table for this sample lists fewer than 700,000 distinct CDR3 sequences; 15% to 20% of them were counted only once. The ten most abundant clones make up around 4% of the sample. The sample taken for sequencing was blood. The receptors shown here come from a woman aged 25-40 years with Graves' hyperthyroidism.

At least ten counts were recorded for this clonotype. The genes are TRBV12-3 or TRBV12-4 and TRBJ2-5; no clear D gene. Trimming left V 5 bases short and J 5 bases short, with 24 bases between. The CDR3 loop spans 17 amino acids. CDR3 coding DNA: TGTGCCAGCAGTCCAAACAACCCCGGGCCAAACGGGGAGACCCAGTACTTC. Translated: CASSPNNPGPNGETQYF.

This clonotype was found a few times. CDR3 sequence: CASSPTGGGGANVLTF. CDR3 in DNA: TGTGCCAGTAGTCCGACAGGGGGCGGAGGGGCCAACGTCCTGACTTTC. The V gene is TRBV19, the J gene TRBJ2-6; TRBD1 matches 10 bases. The CDR3 covers 16 residues. Germline CDR1 LNHDA, CDR2 SQIVND (reference sequence). V shed 5 bases and J 4 bases; nucleotides not matched to a gene: 5.

This clonotype was seen more than once but under ten times. The V call is TRBV28, the J call TRBJ1-4; tentative D call: TRBD1 (5 bases). Trimming left V 4 bases short and J 4 bases short, with 19 bases between. The CDR3 has 17 amino acids. Germline V gives CDR1 MDHEN, CDR2 SYDVKM. CDR3 nucleotides: TGTGCCAGCAGTTCCCCTATTTGGAGGGGCCGTAATGAAAAACTGTTTTTT. This encodes CASSSPIWRGRNEKLFF.

At least ten counts were recorded for this clonotype. The rearrangement links TRBV5-1 to TRBJ2-2; D possibly corresponds to TRBD2 (6 bases). Germline V gene sequence: CDR1 SGHRS, CDR2 YFSETQ. Trimming stripped 1 base from V and 0 bases from J, with 10 bases between. The CDR3 loop spans 16 amino acids. The chain's CDR3 is CASSLTVAANTGELFF. DNA for the CDR3: TGCGCCAGCAGCTTGACCGTAGCGGCGAACACCGGGGAGCTGTTTTTT.

This clonotype was found many times. The chain employs TRBV20-1 and TRBJ2-5; 7 bases fit TRBD2. This CDR3 has 11 residues. The germline gives CDR1 DFQATT, CDR2 SNEGSKA (reference sequence). V shed 7 bases and J 1 base; nucleotides not matched to a gene: 0. CDR3 sequence: CSGEGQETQYF. The CDR3 DNA sequence: TGCAGTGGGGAGGGCCAAGAGACCCAGTACTTC.

This clonotype was detected many times. V usage is TRBV20-1 and J usage is TRBJ2-5; the D gene is possibly TRBD1 (6 bases). This CDR3 contains 14 residues. The V end was cut by 3 bases, the J end by 4 bases, with 15 bases between. CDR1 and CDR2 from the germline V gene are DFQATT and SNEGSKA (reference sequence). The CDR3 nucleotides are TGCAGTGCTAGTAAGCAGTTAGGGGGAGAGACCCAGTACTTC. The encoded protein is CSASKQLGGETQYF.

Many counts were recorded for this clonotype. CDR3: CASSFGGNLYNEQFF. In DNA, the CDR3 is TGTGCCAGCAGTTTTGGTGGGAACTTATACAATGAGCAGTTCTTC. The gene calls are TRBV27 and TRBJ2-1; D call uncertain. Germline CDR1 and CDR2: MNHEY and SMNVEV (reference sequence). The ends were cut back, 3 bases at V and 4 bases at J, with 13 bases in the middle. The CDR3 spans 15 residues.

This clonotype came up a few times. This chain's CDR3 is CASSLSGAVNTEAFF. DNA for the CDR3: TGTGCCAGCAGTTTGTCGGGGGCGGTGAACACTGAAGCTTTCTTT. The rearrangement links TRBV6-1 to TRBJ1-1; tentatively, D is TRBD1 (6 bases). The germline V gene encodes CDR1 MNHNS and CDR2 SASEGT. This CDR3 has 15 amino acids. The V and J ends lost 5 bases and 0 bases respectively, with 13 bases between them.

The rearrangement uses TRBV20-1 and TRBJ2-7, with TRBD2 matching 10 bases. Trimming removed 3 bases from V and 4 bases from J; junction bases left unmatched: 6. Germline CDR1 is DFQATT and CDR2 is SNEGSKA (reference sequence). The CDR3 covers 14 residues. The CDR3 DNA is TGCAGTGCTAGTGGTCTAGCGGGAGTTTACGAGCAGTACTTC. Translation: CSASGLAGVYEQYF.

This clonotype was seen at least ten times. The chain carries TRBV19 and TRBJ1-1; no clear D. Germline V gives CDR1 LNHDA, CDR2 SQIVND (reference sequence). Deletions cut 5 bases from V and 5 bases from J, with 12 bases between. The CDR3 runs to 13 residues. The CDR3 sequence: CASSPRVVTEAFF. Here the CDR3 DNA reads TGTGCCAGTAGTCCTCGAGTCGTTACTGAAGCTTTCTTT.

This clonotype was counted at least ten times. The chain links TRBV7-8 to TRBJ2-5; 7 positions match TRBD1. Per the germline V gene, CDR1 is SGHVS and CDR2 is FQNEAQ. The CDR3 is made up of 17 amino acids. Trimming removed 4 bases from V and 2 bases from J; junction bases left unmatched: 13. The CDR3 loop reads CASSSYYRGRRQETQYF. The CDR3 DNA reads TGTGCCAGCAGCTCATACTACAGGGGAAGGCGTCAAGAGACCCAGTACTTC.

The sample holds many counts of this clonotype. DNA of the CDR3: TGTGCCAGCAGCTTAGTACCGGGTTTAGAGACCCAGTACTTC. Its protein product is CASSLVPGLETQYF. This sequence joins TRBV7-2 and TRBJ2-5; D remains ambiguous. Germline CDR1 reads SGHTA; CDR2 reads FQGNSA. V shed 1 base and J shed 4 bases, with 10 bases lying between them. The CDR3 covers 14 residues. Based on the CDR3 plus reference TRBV7-2 and TRBJ2-5, the full variable domain is GAGVSQSPSNKVTEKGKDVELRCDPISGHTALYWYRQSLGQGLEFLIYFQGNSAPDKSGLPSDRFSAERTGGSVSTLTIQRTQQEDSAVYLCASSLVPGLETQYFGPGTRLLVL.

The J gene is TRBJ2-1, the V gene TRBV28, with 9 bases lining up with TRBD2. The CDR3 loop spans 14 amino acids. V gave up 6 bases and J gave up 10 bases; unmatched junction bases: 10. Germline V gene lookup returns CDR1 MDHEN and CDR2 SYDVKM. CDR3 DNA sequence: TGTGCCAGCAGCTTCGGGGGGCTAGCGGGAGAGCAGTTCTTC. It is translated as CASSFGGLAGEQFF. The full variable domain, in which reference TRBV28 and TRBJ2-1 provide the parts outside the CDR3, is DVKVTQSSRYLVKRTGEKVFLECVQDMDHENMFWYRQDPGLGLRLIYFSYDVKMKEKGDIPEGYSVSREKKERFSLILESASTNQTSMYLCASSFGGLAGEQFFGPGTRLTVL.

This clonotype has at least ten counts. The chain joins TRBV2 to TRBJ2-7; TRBD2 matches 7 bases. The J segment lost 3 bases and the V segment lost 1 base, leaving 9 bases of the junction unmatched. This CDR3 comprises 16 residues. Germline CDR1 and CDR2: SNHLY and FYNNEI. Here the CDR3 DNA reads TGTGCCAGCAGTGAAGGGCCGGGAGGTGGCCTCTACGAGCAGTACTTC. This translates into CASSEGPGGGLYEQYF. Using reference TRBV2 and TRBJ2-7 for the parts outside the CDR3, the full variable domain is EPEVTQTPSHQVTQMGQEVILRCVPISNHLYFYWYRQILGQKVEFLVSFYNNEISEKSEIFDDQFSVERPDGSNFTLKIRSTKLEDSAMYFCASSEGPGGGLYEQYFGPGTRLTVT.

About this clonotype: This clone may be a read error of a much larger clone one base away. The rearrangement links TRBV30 to TRBJ1-5; no definite D call. Germline V gene sequence: CDR1 GTSNPN, CDR2 SVGIG (reference sequence). The CDR3 sequence is 16 residues long. The V end was cut by 0 bases, the J end by 0 bases, with 12 bases between. As DNA, the CDR3 is TGTGCCTGGAGTGTAAGAGGAAACTATAGCAATCAGCCCCAGCATTTT. It codes for CAWSVRGNYSNQPQHF.

This clonotype was recorded many times. The CDR3 loop is CASSWTGADTQYF. In DNA form, the CDR3 reads TGTGCCAGCAGTTGGACGGGCGCAGATACGCAGTATTTT. This chain uses TRBV27 with TRBJ2-3; D remains unclear. This CDR3 contains 13 residues. Germline-derived CDR1 and CDR2 are MNHEY and SMNVEV (reference sequence). V lost 4 bases and J 4 bases, leaving 9 bases between the germline ends.

The sample holds one count of this clonotype. In DNA, the CDR3 is TGTGCCAGCAGTTCCCTAGGCGTCGATTCGGATGAGCAGTTCTTC. Translating it yields CASSSLGVDSDEQFF. The chain uses TRBV11-2 and TRBJ2-1, with unresolved D. Deletions cut 6 bases from V and 8 bases from J, with 20 bases between. This CDR3 has 15 residues. Per the germline V gene, CDR1 is SGHAT and CDR2 is FQNNGV.

This clonotype was detected ten times or more. V is TRBV13 and J is TRBJ2-7; D unresolved. Per germline, CDR1 PRHDT and CDR2 FYEKMQ (reference sequence). Trimming took 6 bases from V and 4 from J, leaving 7 bases between them. The CDR3 spans 11 residues. The CDR3 region has the DNA TGTGCCAGCAGTGATAAGTACGAGCAGTACTTC. Translated: CASSDKYEQYF. Full variable domain (missing parts from reference TRBV13 and TRBJ2-7): AAGVIQSPRHLIKEKRETATLKCYPIPRHDTVYWYQQGPGQDPQFLISFYEKMQSDKGSIPDRFSAQQFSDYHSELNMSSLELGDSALYFCASSDKYEQYFGPGTRLTVT.

On this clonotype: Possible read error: a much larger clone is one base away. Here the CDR3 DNA reads TGCAGTGCTAGGGGCATTAGCGGGTACGTCTACGAGCAGTTCTTC. This encodes CSARGISGYVYEQFF. This chain connects TRBV20-1 to TRBJ2-7; TRBD2 matches 7 bases. The J call is uncertain, as TRBJ2-1 better fits the DNA end. Germline values: CDR1 DFQATT, CDR2 SNEGSKA (reference sequence). The length of the CDR3 is 15 residues.

This chain joins TRBV7-8 and TRBJ1-3; D uncertain. From germline, CDR1 is SGHVS and CDR2 FQNEAQ. V dropped 3 bases and J dropped 2 bases, with 11 bases sitting between them. The CDR3 is 15 amino acids. The CDR3 bases are TGTGCCAGCAGCTTGGTGGGCGGAGCTGGAAACACCATATATTTT. Its protein is CASSLVGGAGNTIYF. The whole variable domain, filled in from reference TRBV7-8 and TRBJ1-3, reads GAGVSQSPRYKVAKRGQDVALRCDPISGHVSLFWYQQALGQGPEFLTYFQNEAQLDKSGLPSDRFFAERPEGSVSTLKIQRTQQEDSAVYLCASSLVGGAGNTIYFGEGSWLTVV.

The chain combines TRBV28 with TRBJ1-5; D gene uncertain. V dropped 6 bases and J dropped 6 bases, with 12 bases sitting between them. Germline CDR1 MDHEN, CDR2 SYDVKM. The CDR3 is made up of 13 amino acids. CDR3 region: CASRGWAGQPQHF. For the CDR3, the DNA is TGTGCCAGCAGGGGATGGGCGGGTCAGCCCCAGCATTTT.

This clonotype was counted at least ten times. The rearrangement uses TRBV6-1 and TRBJ1-3; D unresolved. The germline gives CDR1 MNHNS, CDR2 SASEGT. V gave up 2 bases and J gave up 3 bases, with 8 bases separating them. The CDR3 sequence is 14 residues long. CDR3 residues: CASSEPPNGNTIYF. CDR3 sequence (DNA): TGTGCCAGCAGTGAACCGCCAAATGGAAACACCATATATTTT.